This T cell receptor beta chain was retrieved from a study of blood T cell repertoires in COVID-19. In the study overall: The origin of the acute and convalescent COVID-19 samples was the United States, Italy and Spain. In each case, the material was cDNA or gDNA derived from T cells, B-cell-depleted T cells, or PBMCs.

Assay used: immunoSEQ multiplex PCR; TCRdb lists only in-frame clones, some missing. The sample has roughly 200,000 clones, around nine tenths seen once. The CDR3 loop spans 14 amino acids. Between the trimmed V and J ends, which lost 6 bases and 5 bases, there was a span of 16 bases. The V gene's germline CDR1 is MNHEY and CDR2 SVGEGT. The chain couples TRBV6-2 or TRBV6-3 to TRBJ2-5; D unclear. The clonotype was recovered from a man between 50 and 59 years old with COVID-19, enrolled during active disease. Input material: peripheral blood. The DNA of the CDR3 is TGTGCCAGCAGCCAGCCCCCCCAAGTGGAGACCCAGTACTTC. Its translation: CASSQPPQVETQYF.